Below, 31 T cell receptor beta chains from the same sample are listed, as sequenced in a study of cytomegalovirus exposure and HLA in healthy donors. Only in-frame clones appear in the TCRdb table, and some are missing; sequencing was by immunoSEQ multiplex PCR. The sample yields 200,000 or so clones, roughly 88% seen once. Material: PBMCs. These receptors came from a woman in her twenties or thirties in good health and CMV-seropositive.

The CDR3 here is CAISESGQGSHEQYF. The CDR3 nucleotides read TGTGCCATCAGTGAGTCGGGACAGGGTTCCCACGAGCAGTACTTC. This chain links TRBV10-3 with TRBJ2-7; 9 nucleotides line up with TRBD1. The germline gives CDR1 ENHRY, CDR2 SYGVKD. This CDR3 is built from 15 residues. With 0 bases clipped from V and 5 bases from J, the junction kept 5 bases outside the gene matches.

The sample holds a few counts of this clone. V is TRBV6-1 and J is TRBJ2-2, with 9 positions matching TRBD1. Per germline, CDR1 MNHNS and CDR2 SASEGT. CDR3 length equals 14 residues. The V and J ends lost 10 bases and 4 bases, in that order; junction bases with no gene match: 7. The CDR3 spells CATRQGVVTGELFF. CDR3 bases: TGTGCCACCAGACAGGGGGTGGTCACCGGGGAGCTGTTTTTT.

The chain links TRBV11-2 to TRBJ1-2; the D gene is possibly TRBD1 (6 bases). V was shortened by 1 base and J by 6 bases, with 18 bases between the two germline ends. The germline CDR1 and CDR2 sequences are SGHAT and FQNNGV. This CDR3 is 16 amino acids long. DNA for the CDR3: TGTGCCAGCAGCTTAGCCCCTGTTACAGGGAGGGATGGCTACACCTTC. Its protein is CASSLAPVTGRDGYTF.

The chain recombines TRBV5-6 with TRBJ1-4; D might be TRBD1 (6 bases). Germline CDR1 SGHDT, CDR2 YYEEEE. The CDR3 length is 17 residues. V was trimmed by 4 bases and J by 1 base, leaving 17 bases between them. CDR3 bases: TGTGCCAGCAGCCCTAGGACAGCCCGTGGAACTAATGAAAAACTGTTTTTT. Translation gives CASSPRTARGTNEKLFF.

The gene calls are TRBV5-1 and TRBJ2-3, with TRBD1 identical over 7 bases. Per germline, CDR1 SGHRS and CDR2 YFSETQ. Unmatched junction bases numbered 15, after V lost 4 bases and J lost 1 base. The CDR3 consists of 18 residues. For the CDR3, the DNA is TGCGCCAGCAGCCGCGACCCACGGACAGGTGGCCGCACAGATACGCAGTATTTT. As protein: CASSRDPRTGGRTDTQYF.

The chain recombines TRBV4-2 with TRBJ2-1, with a possible D match to TRBD2 (6 bases). This CDR3 has 15 residues. Trimming cost V 3 bases and J 7 bases, with 16 bases left between them. Germline CDR1 and CDR2: LGHNA and YNFKEQ. The chain's CDR3 is CASSQNSGDGNEQFF. The CDR3 DNA is TGTGCCAGCAGCCAGAATAGCGGAGATGGGAATGAGCAGTTCTTC.

The chain employs TRBV7-6 and TRBJ2-1; perhaps TRBD1 as D (6 bases). V lost 5 bases, J lost 4 bases, and 18 bases lay in between. The CDR3 has 16 amino acids. The V gene's germline CDR1 is SGHVS and CDR2 FNYEAQ. CDR3 residues: CASSALLEDRYNEQFF. The CDR3 coding sequence is TGTGCCAGCAGCGCCCTATTAGAGGACAGATACAATGAGCAGTTCTTC.

About this clone itself: At one boundary the junction diverges from the germline segment, which might be a read error. The chain joins TRBV7-7 to TRBJ2-1, with 16 bases that match TRBD2. Looked up from germline, CDR1 is SSHAT and CDR2 is FNYEAQ (reference sequence). This CDR3 is built from 17 residues. The CDR3 region has the DNA TGTGCTAGCAGCGCCGGGACTAGCGGGAGGGCCTACAATGAGCAGTTCTTC. Translated: CASSAGTSGRAYNEQFF.

The chain recombines TRBV18 with TRBJ1-4, with 8 bases identical to TRBD1. Germline V gives CDR1 KGHSH, CDR2 LQKENI. V was pared by 2 bases and J by 5 bases, with 4 bases of the junction left unmatched. The CDR3 length is 15 residues. The CDR3, as DNA: TGTGCCAGCTCACCAGCCGGGACAGGCAATGAAAAACTGTTTTTT. The encoded protein is CASSPAGTGNEKLFF.

The CDR3 DNA follows: TGTGCCAGCAGCCGCCCTGACAGGGCTGGGGCCAACGTCCTGACTTTC. Amino acids: CASSRPDRAGANVLTF. The V call is TRBV7-8, the J call TRBJ2-6; 7 bases align to TRBD1. The CDR3 is 16 amino acids. Germline assignment: CDR1 SGHVS and CDR2 FQNEAQ. V was clipped by 5 bases and J by 2 bases; unmatched bases: 6.

The V call is TRBV19, the J call TRBJ2-1, with TRBD1 matching over 8 bases. This CDR3 spans 15 amino acids. Unmatched junction bases numbered 4, after V lost 5 bases and J lost 1 base. Germline-derived CDR1 and CDR2 are LNHDA and SQIVND (reference sequence). The DNA for the CDR3 is TGTGCCAGTAGTTCCCGGACAGGGTCCTACAATGAGCAGTTCTTC. Protein product: CASSSRTGSYNEQFF.

The rearrangement uses TRBV14 and TRBJ2-7; 11 bases agree with TRBD2. CDR3 size: 14 residues. Germline V gene sequence: CDR1 SGHDN, CDR2 FVKESK. Unmatched junction bases numbered 8, after V lost 6 bases and J lost 7 bases. The chain's CDR3 is CASSLSGRADEQYF. DNA for the CDR3: TGTGCCAGCAGTCTTAGCGGGAGGGCAGATGAGCAGTACTTC.

As DNA, the CDR3 is TGTGCCAGCAGTTCCAGCAGGAGGGCGAGGGAGCAGTTCTTC. This translates into CASSSSRRAREQFF. The chain uses TRBV6-5 and TRBJ2-1, with D possibly matching TRBD2 (6 bases). This CDR3 is 14 amino acids long. Trimming stripped 4 bases from V and 10 bases from J, with 17 bases between. The germline V gene encodes CDR1 MNHEY and CDR2 SVGAGI.

V is TRBV6-5 and J is TRBJ1-2; D is unresolved. Germline values: CDR1 MNHEY, CDR2 SVGAGI. Trimming took 2 bases from V and 4 from J, leaving 11 bases between them. CDR3 size: 14 residues. The CDR3: CASSYPGQAYGYTF. Here the CDR3 DNA reads TGTGCCAGCAGTTACCCCGGTCAGGCCTATGGCTACACCTTC.

J is TRBJ1-1 and V is TRBV5-4; weak D call: TRBD1 (6 bases). V was clipped by 3 bases and J by 1 base, with 16 bases between them. Germline V gives CDR1 SGHNT, CDR2 YYREEE (reference sequence). CDR3 length: 16 amino acids. CDR3: CASSSPLGAGNTEAFF. The CDR3 region has the DNA TGTGCCAGCAGCTCCCCCCTGGGGGCGGGGAACACTGAAGCTTTCTTT.

The V call is TRBV2, the J call TRBJ2-7; D may be TRBD1 (5 bases). Germline values: CDR1 SNHLY, CDR2 FYNNEI. The ends were cut back, 3 bases at V and 3 bases at J, with 12 bases in the middle. This CDR3 is built from 14 residues. CDR3 DNA sequence: TGTGCCAGCAGTGAGGGCAAGGGGAACTACGAGCAGTACTTC. It translates to CASSEGKGNYEQYF. Filled out from reference TRBV2 and TRBJ2-7, the complete variable domain reads EPEVTQTPSHQVTQMGQEVILRCVPISNHLYFYWYRQILGQKVEFLVSFYNNEISEKSEIFDDQFSVERPDGSNFTLKIRSTKLEDSAMYFCASSEGKGNYEQYFGPGTRLTVT.

The rearrangement links TRBV9 to TRBJ2-3; 10 bases map to TRBD2. Germline V lookup: CDR1 SGDLS, CDR2 YYNGEE. With V trimmed by 0 bases and J by 1 base, 2 bases remained unmatched. The CDR3 totals 16 residues. CDR3 bases: TGTGCCAGCAGCGTAGCTGGGACTAGCGGCACAGATACGCAGTATTTT. Translating it yields CASSVAGTSGTDTQYF.

This sequence joins TRBV5-4 and TRBJ2-3; a weak D match, TRBD2 (5 bases). V was clipped by 4 bases and J by 6 bases, with 12 bases between them. The germline V gene encodes CDR1 SGHNT and CDR2 YYREEE (reference sequence). There are 13 residues in the CDR3. This chain's CDR3 is CASSRPGIDTQYF. The CDR3 coding sequence is TGTGCCAGCAGCCGCCCCGGGATCGATACGCAGTATTTT.

For this clone: The junction shows a germline mismatch at one end, possibly a read error. The V and J genes are TRBV28 and TRBJ1-5; the match to TRBD1 covers 9 bases. The length of the CDR3 is 14 residues. Germline values: CDR1 MDHEN, CDR2 SYDVKM. This CDR3 reads CASRNTGGNQPQHF. The CDR3 coding sequence is TGTGCCAGCAGAAACACAGGGGGCAACCAGCCCCAGCATTTT.

This sequence joins TRBV5-1 and TRBJ1-5; D is uncertain. Trimming removed 0 bases at V and 8 bases at J, with 9 bases between. This CDR3 contains 13 residues. Germline assignment: CDR1 SGHRS and CDR2 YFSETQ. The CDR3 nucleotides are TGCGCCAGCAGCTTGGGAGGAGAGGAGCCCCAGCATTTT. Encoded protein: CASSLGGEEPQHF.

The chain couples TRBV5-1 to TRBJ2-3, with 7 bases matching TRBD1. V lost 4 bases, J lost 1 base, and 6 bases stayed unmatched. The CDR3 has 15 residues. Looked up from germline, CDR1 is SGHRS and CDR2 is YFSETQ. For the CDR3, the DNA is TGCGCCAGCAGCCCAGGACAGGACCGCACAGATACGCAGTATTTT. Its translation: CASSPGQDRTDTQYF. Together with reference TRBV5-1 and TRBJ2-3, the CDR3 gives the full variable domain: KAGVTQTPRYLIKTRGQQVTLSCSPISGHRSVSWYQQTPGQGLQFLFEYFSETQRNKGNFPGRFSGRQFSNSRSEMNVSTLELGDSALYLCASSPGQDRTDTQYFGPGTRLTVL.

The genes are TRBV30 and TRBJ1-2; tentative D call: TRBD1 (5 bases). The V gene lost 2 bases and the J gene lost 8 bases, with 18 bases spanning the gap. The CDR3 spans 14 residues. Germline CDR1 and CDR2: GTSNPN and SVGIG (reference sequence). CDR3 DNA sequence: TGTGCCTGGAGTACCCTACAGGTGGAAGGAGGCTACACCTTC. Translated: CAWSTLQVEGGYTF. Based on the CDR3 plus reference TRBV30 and TRBJ1-2, the full variable domain is SQTIHQWPATLVQPVGSPLSLECTVEGTSNPNLYWYRQAAGRGLQLLFYSVGIGQISSEVPQNLSASRPQDRQFILSSKKLLLSDSGFYLCAWSTLQVEGGYTFGSGTRLTVV.

This clone appeared a single time. The rearrangement uses TRBV7-9 and TRBJ2-1; 11 nucleotides agree with TRBD2. Per the germline V gene, CDR1 is SEHNR and CDR2 is FQNEAQ (reference sequence). The CDR3 runs 15 residues. Trimming removed 6 bases from V and 8 bases from J; junction bases left unmatched: 9. The CDR3 bases are TGTGCCAGCAGTTATAGCGGGAGGGCCTCTGATGAGCAGTTCTTC. Translated: CASSYSGRASDEQFF.

The V and J genes are TRBV2 and TRBJ1-1; D call uncertain. The CDR3 spans 12 residues. Germline CDR1 SNHLY, CDR2 FYNNEI. The V gene lost 6 bases and the J gene lost 7 bases, with 12 bases spanning the gap. The CDR3 DNA reads as TGTGCCAGCAGGCACGAAATAGTTGAAGCTTTCTTT. Its translation is CASRHEIVEAFF.

This chain links TRBV9 with TRBJ1-1; perhaps TRBD1 as D (6 bases). Germline CDR1 SGDLS, CDR2 YYNGEE. The V gene lost 1 base and the J gene lost 0 bases, with 10 bases spanning the gap. The CDR3 consists of 15 residues. The CDR3 is CASSVTTGVNTEAFF. DNA of the CDR3: TGTGCCAGCAGCGTAACGACAGGAGTGAACACTGAAGCTTTCTTT.

The CDR3 protein is CASSHPTGPTGTQYF. CDR3 coding DNA: TGTGCCAGCAGCCATCCGACAGGGCCCACCGGGACCCAGTACTTC. The rearrangement uses TRBV7-2 and TRBJ2-5, with 7 bases identical to TRBD1. The CDR3 consists of 15 residues. From germline, CDR1 is SGHTA and CDR2 FQGNSA. J was trimmed by 7 bases and V by 5 bases; bases with no gene match: 13.

The chain recombines TRBV6-5 with TRBJ2-7; perhaps TRBD1 as D (6 bases). V lost 4 bases and J lost 3, with 13 bases in between. Germline lookup yields CDR1 MNHEY and CDR2 SVGAGI. This CDR3 is built from 14 residues. In DNA form, the CDR3 reads TGTGCCAGCAGTTCCAGGGGCCGTTTCTACGAGCAGTACTTC. Translation: CASSSRGRFYEQYF.

A note on this clone: The sample carries other DNA sequences with the same CDR3. The rearrangement links TRBV5-6 to TRBJ1-5, with 8 bases aligning to TRBD1. V was clipped by 3 bases and J by 6 bases; unmatched bases: 2. In germline, CDR1 is SGHDT, CDR2 YYEEEE. The CDR3 extends over 13 amino acids. Here the CDR3 DNA reads TGTGCCAGCAGCTCCGACAGGGGTCAGCCCCAGCATTTT. This encodes CASSSDRGQPQHF.

The rearrangement uses TRBV28 and TRBJ1-3; no clear D. The CDR3 totals 15 residues. Trimming stripped 6 bases from V and 0 bases from J, with 12 bases between. CDR1 and CDR2 (germline): MDHEN, SYDVKM. DNA for the CDR3: TGTGCCAGCAGACACGACTGGAGCTCTGGAAACACCATATATTTT. This translates into CASRHDWSSGNTIYF.

The V gene is TRBV28, the J gene TRBJ1-2, with a tentative D call TRBD1 (5 bases). Per the germline V gene, CDR1 is MDHEN and CDR2 is SYDVKM. V shed 7 bases and J shed 6 bases, with 15 bases lying between them. The CDR3 has 13 residues. CDR3 in amino acids: CASNPDRSHGYTF. The CDR3 DNA reads as TGTGCCAGCAACCCAGACAGATCCCATGGCTACACCTTC.

V usage is TRBV15 and J usage is TRBJ2-7; TRBD2 might be the D (6 bases). Germline assignment: CDR1 LNHNV and CDR2 YYDKDF (reference sequence). Deletions cut 1 base from V and 5 bases from J, with 12 bases between. The CDR3 loop spans 14 amino acids. The CDR3 here is CATSRAGSSDEQYF. CDR3 bases: TGTGCCACCAGCAGAGCCGGGAGTAGTGACGAGCAGTACTTC.